Listed below are T cell receptor beta chains from one sample, sequenced in a study of shared clonotypes between healthy human individuals. Assay: immunoSEQ multiplex PCR; the TCRdb copy retains only in-frame clones and omits some. The sample yields 150,000 to 200,000 clones, around 63% seen once. Sequencing was done on a sample of memory CD4+ T cells sorted from blood. The receptors here all came from a man between 25 and 39 years old in good health. Both conserved end residues are part of each CDR3. D genes are given only for firm matches. Clone sizes are given selectively: once, few, many, or a class where the clone is expanded.

d_gene	j_gene	v_gene	abundance	CDR3aa	CDR3nt
.	TRBJ2-7	TRBV6-1	.	CASSAIRGAAYEQYF	TGTGCCAGCAGTGCCATAAGGGGGGCGGCCTACGAGCAGTACTTC
TRBD2	TRBJ2-7	TRBV7-6	.	CASSLRPLAGDEQYF	TGTGCCAGCAGCTTACGCCCGCTAGCGGGAGACGAGCAGTACTTC
.	TRBJ2-1	TRBV5-1	many	CASSLHDEQFF	TGCGCCAGCAGTTTGCACGATGAGCAGTTCTTC
.	TRBJ1-5	TRBV12-2	.	CVTPSSRDPIRSNQPQHF	TGTGTCACGCCTTCGAGTAGGGATCCCATCAGGAGCAATCAGCCCCAGCATTTT
TRBD2	TRBJ2-7	TRBV5-5	many	CASSLAGAGDYEQYF	TGTGCCAGCAGCTTGGCCGGGGCGGGAGACTACGAGCAGTACTTC
TRBD2	TRBJ2-3	TRBV4-3	.	CASSQAAGLLTDTQYF	TGCGCCAGCAGCCAAGCAGCGGGACTCCTCACAGATACGCAGTATTTT
.	TRBJ1-5	TRBV7-2	.	CASSGSIGQPQHF	TGTGCCAGCAGCGGTAGTATAGGTCAGCCCCAGCATTTT
.	TRBJ1-1	TRBV9	.	CASSPDPRNTEAFF	TGTGCCAGCAGCCCTGACCCGAGGAACACTGAAGCTTTCTTT
.	TRBJ2-7	TRBV30	few	CAWSVGLVAHEQYF	TGTGCCTGGAGTGTAGGACTGGTTGCCCACGAGCAGTACTTC
.	TRBJ2-7	TRBV6-6	.	CASTYSTSSYEQYF	TGTGCCAGCACCTACTCGACATCTTCTTACGAGCAGTACTTC
TRBD1	TRBJ1-2	TRBV28	.	CASSTNRGLVKNGYTF	TGTGCCAGCAGTACGAACAGGGGGTTGGTTAAAAATGGCTACACCTTC
.	TRBJ1-2	TRBV29-1	.	CSVEDKQGRHGYTF	TGCAGCGTTGAAGACAAACAGGGTCGCCATGGCTACACCTTC
.	TRBJ2-5	TRBV4-3	.	CASSQDWTPMETQYF	TGCGCCAGCAGCCAAGATTGGACCCCAATGGAGACCCAGTACTTC
TRBD1	TRBJ1-2	TRBV4-3	.	CASSQGQDWYGYTF	TGCGCCAGCAGCCAGGGACAGGATTGGTATGGCTACACCTTC
.	TRBJ2-2	TRBV29-1	many	CSVEMADPNTGELFF	TGCAGCGTTGAAATGGCAGACCCTAACACCGGGGAGCTGTTTTTT
.	TRBJ2-5	TRBV7-7	.	CASSLSRVQETQYF	TGTGCTAGCAGCTTATCGAGGGTCCAAGAGACCCAGTACTTC
.	TRBJ2-5	TRBV18	.	CASSTGGRETQYF	TGTGCCAGCTCTACAGGAGGGAGAGAGACCCAGTACTTC
TRBD1	TRBJ2-6	TRBV19	.	CASSEMTGGVAGANVLTF	TGTGCCAGTAGTGAAATGACAGGGGGCGTCGCTGGGGCCAACGTCCTGACTTTC
.	TRBJ2-1	TRBV6-1	.	CASSDLYGSSYNEQFF	TGTGCCAGCAGTGACCTCTACGGAAGCTCCTACAATGAGCAGTTCTTC
.	TRBJ2-5	TRBV2	.	CASTRAGEETQYF	TGTGCCAGCACTCGGGCAGGGGAAGAGACCCAGTACTTC
.	TRBJ2-5	TRBV18	.	CASSPGTEPPQYF	TGTGCCAGCTCACCTGGGACGGAGCCCCCCCAGTACTTC
TRBD1	TRBJ1-5	TRBV6-1	once	CASSDRGPFGSNQPQHF	TGTGCCAGCAGTGACAGGGGGCCTTTTGGGAGCAATCAGCCCCAGCATTTT
.	TRBJ2-5	TRBV29-1	few	CSVESAQETQYF	TGCAGCGTTGAATCGGCGCAAGAGACCCAGTACTTC
.	TRBJ2-3	TRBV18	few	CASSPLPTPLDTDTQYF	TGTGCCAGCTCACCTCTCCCTACCCCTCTCGACACAGATACGCAGTATTTT
.	TRBJ1-4	TRBV19	.	CASRDSNSEKLFF	TGTGCCAGTAGAGATTCCAACAGCGAAAAACTGTTTTTT
.	TRBJ1-1	TRBV6-6	once	CASSYVNTEAFF	TGTGCCAGCAGTTACGTGAACACTGAAGCTTTCTTT
TRBD1	TRBJ2-7	TRBV5-1	.	CASSLNRGLEQYF	TGCGCCAGCAGCTTGAACAGGGGGCTAGAGCAGTACTTC